This T cell receptor (beta chain) came from a study of CD8 T cells in Susac syndrome. Reverse transcription of roughly 0.5 to 1 ug RNA was carried out with random hexamers. TCR beta CDR3 was amplified by immunoSEQ covering 54 Vbeta and 13 Jbeta. TCRdb redid the calling of the immunoSEQ multiplex PCR reads with MiXCR, one entry per CDR3 protein. This sample yields about 120,000 distinct CDR3 sequences, of which 90% to 95% are seen a single time; 0.098% belongs to the top ten. Comment on this clonotype: Its antigen is still unknown.

The T cells that were sequenced for TCR beta were CD8+ and CD4+ cells from blood. Controls matched for age and sex were healthy donors. The germline V gene has CDR1 SGHKS and CDR2 YYEKEE (reference sequence). Trimming at V came to 3 bases and at J to 0 bases, leaving 6 bases not matched to a gene. The CDR3 runs 17 residues. Findings and caveats of the study: The study conceded that its TCR sequencing and HLA analysis involved relatively few individuals.

Source material: CD4+ T cells from PBMCs. The chain carries TRBV5-5 and TRBJ2-3; 11 bases are shared with TRBD2. This receptor was taken from a human donor in good health. This CDR3 is CASSWGTSGPSTDTQYF. Here the CDR3 DNA reads TGTGCCAGCAGCTGGGGGACTAGCGGACCTAGCACAGATACGCAGTATTTT. The full variable domain, in which reference TRBV5-5 and TRBJ2-3 provide the parts outside the CDR3, is DAGVTQSPTHLIKTRGQQVTLRCSPISGHKSVSWYQQVLGQGPQFIFQYYEKEERGRGNFPDRFSARQFPNYSSELNVNALLLGDSALYLCASSWGTSGPSTDTQYFGPGTRLTVL.